This is a list of T cell receptor beta chains from one sample in a study of T-cell memory formation after mild COVID-19. Using its own MiXCR run on the 5' RACE reads, TCRdb lists one record per CDR3 protein. The sample carries around 420,000 distinct CDR3 sequences, roughly 26% recorded once. Sequenced sample: PBMCs or a T cell subset sorted from them (not recorded which). The receptor set was obtained from an adult woman who had mild COVID-19 (a few samples of this study predate the infection). Cell type and time point are not known. Each CDR3 is given with its conserved first and last residue. Each record gives: V gene, CDR3 length, J gene, CDR3 protein.

V gene: TRBV9; CDR3 length: 14; J gene: TRBJ2-7; CDR3 protein: CASSVATGGYEQYF
V gene: TRBV15; CDR3 length: 16; J gene: TRBJ2-5; CDR3 protein: CATSRAAGALQETQYF
V gene: TRBV5-1; CDR3 length: 13; J gene: TRBJ2-5; CDR3 protein: CASSLYPKETQYF
V gene: TRBV5-4; CDR3 length: 13; J gene: TRBJ2-5; CDR3 protein: CASSLTSGETQYF
V gene: TRBV7-2; CDR3 length: 14; J gene: TRBJ2-5; CDR3 protein: CASSLAMPQGTQYF
V gene: TRBV6-4; CDR3 length: 13; J gene: TRBJ1-1; CDR3 protein: CASSQKGNSEAFF
V gene: TRBV29-1; CDR3 length: 13; J gene: TRBJ2-1; CDR3 protein: CSVGVGYNGGQFF
V gene: TRBV28; CDR3 length: 15; J gene: TRBJ2-7; CDR3 protein: CASSGPGLGSYEQYF
V gene: TRBV7-2; CDR3 length: 15; J gene: TRBJ2-1; CDR3 protein: CASSLAGGHNNEQFF
V gene: TRBV12-3/TRBV12-4; CDR3 length: 16; J gene: TRBJ2-1; CDR3 protein: CASSQTSGSSYNEQFF
V gene: TRBV11-3; CDR3 length: 15; J gene: TRBJ1-6; CDR3 protein: CASSLAGVGNSPLHF
V gene: TRBV7-9; CDR3 length: 17; J gene: TRBJ2-5; CDR3 protein: CASSATWSGGSQETQYF
V gene: TRBV6-2/TRBV6-3; CDR3 length: 14; J gene: TRBJ2-7; CDR3 protein: CASRLAGGPYEQYF
V gene: TRBV24-1; CDR3 length: 17; J gene: TRBJ2-5; CDR3 protein: CATSDLRTGRYQETQYF
V gene: TRBV12-3/TRBV12-4; CDR3 length: 14; J gene: TRBJ1-2; CDR3 protein: CASSLMGAGYGYTF
V gene: TRBV25-1; CDR3 length: 16; J gene: TRBJ2-2; CDR3 protein: CASSEGRGTNTGELFF
V gene: TRBV7-9; CDR3 length: 15; J gene: TRBJ1-6; CDR3 protein: CASSARDSYNSPLHF
V gene: TRBV5-1; CDR3 length: 17; J gene: TRBJ2-7; CDR3 protein: CASSSAGTSGRGYEQYF